The 27 T cell receptor beta chains in this list originate from one sample, sequenced in a study of beta chain features in type 1 diabetes. Reverse transcribing all isolated RNA meant expressed TCRB transcripts were sequenced. Here immunoSEQ multiplex PCR was the method, and the copy in TCRdb shows in-frame clones only, minus some. The table lists around 320,000 clones, approximately 14% of them singletons. Sequenced: central memory CD4+ T cells from blood. The receptors here all came from a man under 40 in good health.

This clone has a handful of counts. This chain joins TRBV6-1 and TRBJ1-5; D call uncertain. In germline, CDR1 is MNHNS, CDR2 SASEGT. V gave up 3 bases and J gave up 5 bases, with 8 bases separating them. This CDR3 is 13 amino acids long. CDR3 sequence: CASSDSRHQPQHF. As DNA, the CDR3 is TGTGCCAGCAGTGACTCGCGGCATCAGCCCCAGCATTTT.

The table lists this clone with a few counts. The V and J genes are TRBV27 and TRBJ2-7; 7 nucleotides align to TRBD2. Germline lookup yields CDR1 MNHEY and CDR2 SMNVEV (reference sequence). V trimming: 5 bases; J trimming: 3 bases; junction bases outside the gene matches: 4. The CDR3 length is 13 residues. CDR3 DNA sequence: TGTGCCAGCAGTACGGGGGGTCACTACGAGCAGTACTTC. Residues: CASSTGGHYEQYF.

This clone was seen more than once but under ten times. The chain links TRBV6-5 to TRBJ1-1, with TRBD1 matching 11 bases. V lost 7 bases and J lost 5; bases outside the gene matches: 6. From germline, CDR1 is MNHEY and CDR2 SVGAGI. This CDR3 comprises 14 residues. The CDR3 sequence: CASTTGQGVTEAFF. CDR3 in DNA: TGTGCCAGCACCACGGGACAGGGGGTGACTGAAGCTTTCTTT.

The chain carries TRBV5-1 and TRBJ1-4; D possibly corresponds to TRBD1 (5 bases). The V gene's germline CDR1 is SGHRS and CDR2 YFSETQ. V was trimmed by 0 bases and J by 5 bases, leaving 14 bases between them. The CDR3 covers 16 residues. The CDR3 reads CASSLEPGRRNEKLFF. The CDR3 DNA reads as TGCGCCAGCAGCTTGGAGCCGGGACGGCGGAATGAAAAACTGTTTTTT.

V usage is TRBV29-1 and J usage is TRBJ2-2; D gene ambiguous. Trimming shortened V by 5 bases and J by 0 bases, and 10 bases separated the two germline ends. Germline CDR1 reads SQVTM; CDR2 reads ANQGSEA. This CDR3 spans 14 amino acids. CDR3 residues: CSVLSRSNTGELFF. CDR3 sequence (DNA): TGCAGCGTTTTGTCCAGATCGAACACCGGGGAGCTGTTTTTT.

The V call is TRBV6-5, the J call TRBJ1-2; 8 bases are shared with TRBD1. Germline V gene lookup returns CDR1 MNHEY and CDR2 SVGAGI. J gave up 8 bases and V 6 bases, and 11 bases lay outside the gene matches. The CDR3 sequence is 14 residues long. The CDR3 protein is CASRREGQGGGYTF. In nucleotides, the CDR3 is TGTGCCAGCAGACGGGAAGGACAGGGTGGAGGCTACACCTTC.

This clone turned up a few times. This chain joins TRBV7-2 and TRBJ2-1; possible D gene TRBD2, 6 bases. V lost 7 bases and J 4 bases, leaving 14 bases between the germline ends. The CDR3 sequence is 14 residues long. Germline V gene lookup returns CDR1 SGHTA and CDR2 FQGNSA. The DNA for the CDR3 is TGTGCCAGCACCAACCGGGACTCTTACAATGAGCAGTTCTTC. Its protein product is CASTNRDSYNEQFF.

The chain links TRBV4-1 to TRBJ1-4; weak D call: TRBD1 (6 bases). Trimming pared 1 base from V and 8 bases from J, leaving 17 bases between. Germline CDR1 and CDR2: MGHRA and YSYEKL. The CDR3 is made up of 16 amino acids. DNA of the CDR3: TGCGCCAGCAGCCAAGGAGTAACAGGGTCAGAGGAAAAACTGTTTTTT. Amino acids: CASSQGVTGSEEKLFF.

This clone was counted a few times. The chain couples TRBV28 to TRBJ2-4; D is undetermined. The CDR3 length is 13 residues. The germline V gene has CDR1 MDHEN and CDR2 SYDVKM. Trimming left V 10 bases short and J 0 bases short, with 10 bases between. In DNA, the CDR3 is TGTGCCACCGCACTGGCAGCCAAAAACATTCAGTACTTC. Its translation: CATALAAKNIQYF.

This clone was observed at least ten times. In DNA, the CDR3 is TGTGCCAGCAGCTTCCCACAGGGGGAGCAGTACTTC. Translating it yields CASSFPQGEQYF. The chain carries TRBV7-9 and TRBJ2-7, with 7 bases identical to TRBD1. J was trimmed by 7 bases and V by 3 bases; bases with no gene match: 3. The CDR3 is made up of 12 amino acids. Germline CDR1 reads SEHNR; CDR2 reads FQNEAQ (reference sequence). Full variable domain (rest looked up from reference TRBV7-9 and TRBJ2-7): DTGVSQNPRHKITKRGQNVTFRCDPISEHNRLYWYRQTLGQGPEFLTYFQNEAQLEKSRLLSDRFSAERPKGSFSTLEIQRTEQGDSAMYLCASSFPQGEQYFGPGTRLTVT.

Regarding this clone: A clone one base away is much larger, so this may be a read error. The CDR3: CASNQPQHF. Written as DNA, the CDR3 is TGTGCCAGCAATCAGCCCCAGCATTTT. The gene calls are TRBV7-3 and TRBJ1-5; D not certain. V was trimmed by 7 bases and J by 5 bases, leaving 0 bases between them. The CDR3 spans 9 residues. CDR1 SGHTA and CDR2 FQGTGA come from the germline V gene. Based on the CDR3 plus reference TRBV7-3 and TRBJ1-5, the full variable domain is GAGVSQTPSNKVTEKGKYVELRCDPISGHTALYWYRQSLGQGPEFLIYFQGTGAADDSGLPNDRFFAVRPEGSVSTLKIQRTERGDSAVYLCASNQPQHFGDGTRLSIL.

The chain uses TRBV7-8 and TRBJ2-1; tentatively, D is TRBD2 (6 bases). The CDR3 runs to 15 residues. Trimming removed 1 base at V and 7 bases at J, with 14 bases between. The germline gives CDR1 SGHVS, CDR2 FQNEAQ. CDR3 DNA: TGTGCCAGCAGCTTAGTGGAGGGCCCTTCAAATGAGCAGTTCTTC. Amino acids: CASSLVEGPSNEQFF.

The chain is built from TRBV27 and TRBJ1-1; TRBD1 is a possible D gene (6 bases). V was trimmed by 1 base and J by 3 bases, leaving 21 bases between them. The CDR3 has 18 amino acids. CDR1 and CDR2 from the germline V gene are MNHEY and SMNVEV (reference sequence). Here the CDR3 reads CASSLWGPDRVPYTEAFF. CDR3 bases: TGTGCCAGCAGTTTATGGGGGCCGGACAGAGTACCTTACACTGAAGCTTTCTTT.

This clone has a handful of counts. The chain has TRBV7-2 and TRBJ2-7; maybe TRBD2 (5 bases). The CDR3 totals 14 residues. Trimming left V 5 bases short and J 4 bases short, with 15 bases between. Germline CDR1 is SGHTA and CDR2 is FQGNSA. The CDR3 bases are TGTGCCAGCAGCCAACCGGGGAGTAGATACGAGCAGTACTTC. Its translation is CASSQPGSRYEQYF. Full variable domain (outside the CDR3, taken from reference TRBV7-2 and TRBJ2-7): GAGVSQSPSNKVTEKGKDVELRCDPISGHTALYWYRQSLGQGLEFLIYFQGNSAPDKSGLPSDRFSAERTGGSVSTLTIQRTQQEDSAVYLCASSQPGSRYEQYFGPGTRLTVT.

The CDR3 sequence is CASLTGMGEEQYF. The CDR3 DNA reads as TGTGCCAGCTTAACAGGGATGGGAGAAGAGCAGTACTTC. The gene calls are TRBV6-6 and TRBJ2-7; weak D call: TRBD1 (6 bases). V lost 8 bases and J lost 7, with 18 bases in between. This CDR3 has 13 residues. Germline V CDR1 and CDR2: MNHNY, SVGAGI (reference sequence).

The chain employs TRBV19 and TRBJ1-2, with TRBD1 matching over 7 bases. The CDR3 consists of 13 residues. Germline trimming cut 3 bases from V and 6 bases from J; bases unmatched to any gene: 4. Germline V lookup: CDR1 LNHDA, CDR2 SQIVND (reference sequence). CDR3 bases: TGTGCCAGTAGTATTGGCAGGGGGAATGGCTACACCTTC. Encoded protein: CASSIGRGNGYTF.

This clone has a handful of counts. The chain carries TRBV6-4 and TRBJ2-3; 7 nucleotides match TRBD2. CDR1 is MRHNA, CDR2 SNTAGT, per germline. This CDR3 is 15 amino acids long. V lost 4 bases to trimming and J lost 0 bases; unmatched junction nucleotides: 4. CDR3 sequence: CASSVSGASTDTQYF. CDR3 nucleotides: TGTGCCAGCAGTGTCAGCGGGGCTAGCACAGATACGCAGTATTTT.

The J gene is TRBJ1-5, the V gene TRBV4-3, with D unclear. CDR1 LGHNA and CDR2 YSLEER come from the germline V gene. V was pared by 1 base and J by 7 bases, with 11 bases between. The CDR3 spans 14 residues. The CDR3 coding sequence is TGCGCCAGCAGCCAAGGGGGAGCGGGACAGCCCCAGCATTTT. It codes for CASSQGGAGQPQHF.

This clone was counted only a few times. The chain has TRBV6-5 and TRBJ2-6, with a weak D call TRBD1 (5 bases). The germline V gene encodes CDR1 MNHEY and CDR2 SVGAGI. Trimming took 10 bases from V and 11 from J, leaving 18 bases between them. CDR3 length equals 13 residues. The CDR3 nucleotides read TGTGCCATCAGCCCCGGACATAAGGACGTCCTGACTTTC. This translates into CAISPGHKDVLTF.

In this sample, this clone turned up a few times. V is TRBV7-2 and J is TRBJ1-6; 7 bases agree with TRBD1. The germline V gene encodes CDR1 SGHTA and CDR2 FQGNSA. The V and J ends lost 5 bases and 7 bases, in that order; junction bases with no gene match: 8. The length of the CDR3 is 15 residues. The CDR3 sequence is CASSPRTGPNSPLHF. The CDR3 DNA is TGTGCCAGCAGCCCCCGGACAGGTCCAAATTCACCCCTCCACTTT.

The rearrangement uses TRBV6-6 and TRBJ2-2, with 10 bases identical to TRBD2. Germline CDR1 is MNHNY and CDR2 is SVGAGI (reference sequence). J lost 4 bases, V lost 6 bases, and 8 bases had no gene match. The CDR3 is made up of 16 amino acids. CDR3 sequence (DNA): TGTGCCAGCAGAGACGTAGCGGGAGGTGGCACCGGGGAGCTGTTTTTT. Encoded protein: CASRDVAGGGTGELFF.

This clone was observed a few times. The V gene is TRBV6-9, the J gene TRBJ2-7; D call uncertain. V lost 0 bases and J 3 bases, leaving 9 bases between the germline ends. CDR1 is MNHGY, CDR2 SVAAGI, per germline. The CDR3 length is 14 residues. CDR3: CASSYSGPLYEQYV. CDR3 nucleotides: TGTGCCAGCAGTTATTCCGGGCCACTCTACGAGCAGTACGTC.

This clone was observed a handful of times. This chain uses TRBV29-1 with TRBJ2-1, with D perhaps matching TRBD2 (7 bases). CDR3 length: 14 residues. V was clipped by 6 bases and J by 8 bases, with 20 bases between them. Germline V lookup: CDR1 SQVTM, CDR2 ANQGSEA. CDR3 in amino acids: CSVSGGGAGDEQFF. The CDR3 bases are TGCAGCGTCTCTGGGGGGGGCGCCGGTGATGAGCAGTTCTTC.

The genes are TRBV11-2 and TRBJ2-7, with 7 bases that match TRBD1. The ends lost 0 bases at V and 6 bases at J; junction bases unmatched: 8. In germline, CDR1 is SGHAT, CDR2 FQNNGV. The CDR3 has 15 amino acids. CDR3 DNA sequence: TGTGCCAGCAGCTTAGAATCCAGACAGGGACGCGAGCAGTACTTC. Translation gives CASSLESRQGREQYF.

The V call is TRBV5-4, the J call TRBJ2-7, with D perhaps TRBD2 (6 bases). Trimming left V 4 bases short and J 5 bases short, with 16 bases between. The CDR3 loop spans 14 amino acids. Germline loops: CDR1 SGHNT, CDR2 YYREEE (reference sequence). This CDR3 is CASSLGTQGHEQYF. The CDR3 bases are TGTGCCAGCAGCCTGGGGACTCAGGGCCACGAGCAGTACTTC.

This clone was observed a handful of times. V gene TRBV29-1 combines with J gene TRBJ1-2; D ambiguous. V gave up 4 bases and J gave up 8 bases, with 11 bases separating them. Germline V gene sequence: CDR1 SQVTM, CDR2 ANQGSEA. The CDR3 extends over 11 amino acids. The CDR3 spells CSVAGGVGYTF. CDR3 nucleotides: TGCAGCGTTGCCGGCGGGGTAGGCTACACCTTC.

The V gene is TRBV7-2, the J gene TRBJ1-1; D remains ambiguous. The germline V gene encodes CDR1 SGHTA and CDR2 FQGNSA. The germline V and J ends were trimmed by 4 bases and 1 base, with 7 bases remaining between them. This CDR3 is 13 amino acids long. CDR3 loop: CASSSVQNTEAFF. Here the CDR3 DNA reads TGTGCCAGCAGCTCCGTCCAGAACACTGAAGCTTTCTTT.